These 25 T cell receptor beta chains were all obtained from the same sample, sequenced in a study of CD8+ T cells in alopecia areata. It was cDNA, reverse transcribed from extracted RNA, that served as the sequencing template. Repertoires were generated with immunoSEQ multiplex PCR, while TCRdb's copy carries only in-frame clones and drops some. The repertoire includes about 210,000 clones, under 75% of them detected once, and around 1.6% sits in the top ten. This sample's treatment: oral pan-JAK inhibitor, 5-10 mg twice daily. The source was CD4+ T cells sorted from blood, collected at week 4, from a patient treated with tofacitinib. Receptors originate from a human donor with alopecia areata.

The V call is TRBV29-1, the J call TRBJ2-7, with a possible D match to TRBD2 (5 bases). Germline lookup yields CDR1 SQVTM and CDR2 ANQGSEA. The V and J ends lost 4 bases and 3 bases respectively, with 7 bases between them. The CDR3 totals 11 residues. In DNA, the CDR3 is TGCAGCGTTGTGAGGGACTACGAGCAGTACTTC. It yields the protein CSVVRDYEQYF.

This chain joins TRBV12-5 and TRBJ1-5; 10 bases align to TRBD1. V shed 4 bases and J 6 bases; nucleotides not matched to a gene: 0. This CDR3 comprises 13 residues. CDR1 is LGHNT and CDR2 is FRNRAP in the germline V gene. The CDR3 region has the DNA TGTGCTAGTGGTTGGACAGGGGGTCAGCCCCAGCATTTT. Translation: CASGWTGGQPQHF.

CDR3 amino acids: CASSSPGLQDEQFF. The CDR3 coding sequence is TGTGCCAGCAGCTCGCCGGGACTCCAAGATGAGCAGTTCTTC. V gene TRBV5-6 combines with J gene TRBJ2-1; perhaps TRBD2 as D (6 bases). The length of the CDR3 is 14 residues. Germline values: CDR1 SGHDT, CDR2 YYEEEE. The ends were cut back, 3 bases at V and 8 bases at J, with 15 bases in the middle. Drawing the rest from reference TRBV5-6 and TRBJ2-1, the complete variable domain is DAGVTQSPTHLIKTRGQQVTLRCSPKSGHDTVSWYQQALGQGPQFIFQYYEEEERQRGNFPDRFSGHQFPNYSSELNVNALLLGDSALYLCASSSPGLQDEQFFGPGTRLTVL.

This clone was detected only a few times. V usage is TRBV29-1 and J usage is TRBJ2-2, with unresolved D. With 4 bases removed from V and 2 bases from J, the gap between germline ends came to 5 bases. Germline loops: CDR1 SQVTM, CDR2 ANQGSEA. The CDR3 extends over 12 amino acids. The CDR3 loop is CSVGYNTGELFF. The DNA for the CDR3 is TGCAGCGTTGGGTATAACACCGGGGAGCTGTTTTTT.

This clone occurred once. V and J are TRBV4-1 and TRBJ2-3, with 7 positions matching TRBD1. V shed 1 base and J 4 bases; nucleotides not matched to a gene: 5. Germline CDR1 MGHRA, CDR2 YSYEKL. The CDR3 runs 15 residues. The CDR3 protein is CASSQGTGVPDTQYF. DNA for the CDR3: TGCGCCAGCAGCCAAGGTACAGGGGTGCCAGATACGCAGTATTTT.

CDR3: CASSQGQGIRDEQYF. The CDR3 coding sequence is TGCGCCAGCAGCCAAGGACAGGGGATTAGGGACGAGCAGTACTTC. The V and J genes are TRBV4-3 and TRBJ2-7; 8 bases fit TRBD1. CDR1 and CDR2 from the germline V gene are LGHNA and YSLEER. Trimming cost V 1 base and J 5 bases; bases outside gene matches: 7. The CDR3 totals 15 residues.

The V and J genes are TRBV30 and TRBJ1-1; tentative D call: TRBD1 (5 bases). Germline-derived CDR1 and CDR2 are GTSNPN and SVGIG (reference sequence). The CDR3 runs to 12 residues. V was trimmed by 6 bases and J by 1 base, leaving 9 bases between them. The CDR3 DNA is TGTGCCTGTCGAGACAGGAACACTGAAGCTTTCTTT. The encoded protein is CACRDRNTEAFF.

The gene calls are TRBV10-3 and TRBJ1-2; D gene uncertain. Germline V gene lookup returns CDR1 ENHRY and CDR2 SYGVKD. This CDR3 comprises 13 residues. The V gene lost 2 bases and the J gene lost 6 bases, with 10 bases spanning the gap. DNA for the CDR3: TGTGCCATCAGTGAGGGCCGTTCAGATGGCTACACCTTC. It encodes CAISEGRSDGYTF.

V is TRBV5-4 and J is TRBJ2-5, with D perhaps given as TRBD1 or TRBD2 (5 bases each). Germline loops: CDR1 SGHNT, CDR2 YYREEE (reference sequence). The CDR3 is 14 residues long. Trimming removed 4 bases from V and 0 bases from J, with 10 bases in between. CDR3: CASSPGRNQETQYF. The CDR3 DNA is TGTGCCAGCAGCCCGGGACGGAACCAAGAGACCCAGTACTTC.

The rearrangement links TRBV29-1 to TRBJ2-1; D uncertain. Germline CDR1 and CDR2: SQVTM and ANQGSEA. CDR3 length: 12 amino acids. V gave up 4 bases and J gave up 16 bases, with 20 bases separating them. Here the CDR3 reads CSVGEPGRANFF. CDR3 sequence (DNA): TGCAGCGTTGGTGAGCCGGGCCGAGCGAACTTCTTC.

This clone was observed a few times. This chain links TRBV5-4 with TRBJ1-1; D possibly corresponds to TRBD1 (5 bases). Germline V lookup: CDR1 SGHNT, CDR2 YYREEE (reference sequence). V gave up 4 bases and J gave up 1 base, with 14 bases separating them. The CDR3 extends over 15 amino acids. This CDR3 reads CASSILGGWNTEAFF. Here the CDR3 DNA reads TGTGCCAGCAGCATCCTTGGGGGGTGGAACACTGAAGCTTTCTTT.

V gene TRBV7-2 combines with J gene TRBJ1-2; possibly TRBD1 for D (6 bases). Germline CDR1 is SGHTA and CDR2 is FQGNSA. This CDR3 region has 13 residues. Trimming pared 1 base from V and 7 bases from J, leaving 10 bases between. CDR3: CASSLGQVGGYTF. The CDR3 coding sequence is TGTGCCAGCAGCTTAGGACAGGTCGGTGGCTACACCTTC.

The V and J genes are TRBV29-1 and TRBJ1-1; TRBD1 is a possible D gene (6 bases). The V gene lost 4 bases and the J gene lost 4 bases, with 13 bases spanning the gap. The length of the CDR3 is 13 residues. Germline assignment: CDR1 SQVTM and CDR2 ANQGSEA. The CDR3 loop is CSVAYRDATEAFF. The DNA of the CDR3 is TGCAGCGTTGCCTACAGGGATGCCACTGAAGCTTTCTTT.

This clone has only one observation. The chain joins TRBV30 to TRBJ1-6, with 7 bases aligning to TRBD1. Germline CDR1 and CDR2: GTSNPN and SVGIG (reference sequence). This CDR3 has 14 amino acids. Trimming took 3 bases from V and 10 from J; bases not matched to a gene: 9. DNA for the CDR3: TGTGCCTGGAGCAGCGACAGGGATTCCTCACCCCTCCACTTT. This encodes CAWSSDRDSSPLHF.

The chain uses TRBV5-1 and TRBJ2-2, with D possibly matching TRBD1 (5 bases). V was clipped by 0 bases and J by 7 bases, with 7 bases between them. The CDR3 is 13 residues long. CDR1 and CDR2 (germline): SGHRS, YFSETQ. The CDR3 is CASSLDRIGELFF. The DNA of the CDR3 is TGCGCCAGCAGCTTGGACAGGATCGGGGAGCTGTTTTTT.

This sequence joins TRBV29-1 and TRBJ2-7; D possibly corresponds to TRBD2 (5 bases). The V gene lost 6 bases and the J gene lost 2 bases, with 11 bases spanning the gap. Germline V gene sequence: CDR1 SQVTM, CDR2 ANQGSEA. This CDR3 comprises 12 residues. CDR3 DNA: TGCAGCGTGGCCGGGAAGGCCTACGAGCAGTACTTC. Translation gives CSVAGKAYEQYF.

The chain recombines TRBV30 with TRBJ1-1; 9 positions agree with TRBD1. Germline trimming cut 4 bases from V and 7 bases from J; bases unmatched to any gene: 10. The CDR3 loop spans 14 amino acids. From germline, CDR1 is GTSNPN and CDR2 SVGIG (reference sequence). CDR3 bases: TGTGCCTGGACCGGCCACACAGGGGGCGGTGAAGCTTTCTTT. As protein: CAWTGHTGGGEAFF.

The rearrangement joins TRBV7-2 to TRBJ2-3, with D possibly TRBD1 on 5 matching bases. Germline values: CDR1 SGHTA, CDR2 FQGNSA. CDR3 length: 18 residues. Trimming took 0 bases from V and 1 from J, leaving 17 bases between them. The CDR3 DNA follows: TGTGCCAGCAGCTTAGCGCCGGTGGGGCAGGTCGGCACAGATACGCAGTATTTT. It codes for CASSLAPVGQVGTDTQYF.

The chain couples TRBV19 to TRBJ1-2; perhaps TRBD1 as D (5 bases). V was shortened by 1 base and J by 8 bases, with 11 bases between the two germline ends. Germline assignment: CDR1 LNHDA and CDR2 SQIVND (reference sequence). The CDR3 consists of 13 residues. The CDR3 spells CASSIATVNGYTF. CDR3 sequence (DNA): TGTGCCAGTAGTATAGCGACAGTAAACGGCTACACCTTC.

V usage is TRBV29-1 and J usage is TRBJ2-2, with TRBD2 identical over 7 bases. The CDR3 has 12 amino acids. The ends lost 3 bases at V and 5 bases at J; junction bases unmatched: 0. CDR1 is SQVTM and CDR2 is ANQGSEA in the germline V gene. The CDR3 bases are TGCAGCGTTGAGGGGGGGACCGGGGAGCTGTTTTTT. The encoded protein is CSVEGGTGELFF.

A note on this clone: The DNA is left out, because the CDR3 cannot be placed on it with certainty; the CDR3 is given as TCRdb lists it. J is TRBJ1-5 and V is TRBV7-6; whether TRBD1, the table's D call, matches the DNA was not checked. In germline, CDR1 is SGHVS, CDR2 FNYEAQ. The CDR3 has 11 amino acids, counting both end residues. CDR3 region: CASSLWTRRHF.

The CDR3: CASREDRGPQGETQYF. The CDR3 DNA follows: TGCGCCAGCAGGGAGGACAGGGGGCCCCAGGGAGAGACCCAGTACTTC. The chain uses TRBV5-1 and TRBJ2-5; 11 bases map to TRBD1. The trim removed 5 bases at V and 4 bases at J, leaving 10 bases unmatched. CDR1 and CDR2 (germline): SGHRS, YFSETQ. This CDR3 has 16 amino acids.

This clone was seen a handful of times. The CDR3 nucleotides read TGTGCCAGCAGCTTAGACCCACACCAAGAGACCCAGTACTTC. This encodes CASSLDPHQETQYF. The V and J genes are TRBV7-6 and TRBJ2-5; unclear D gene. With 1 base removed from V and 0 bases from J, the gap between germline ends came to 6 bases. This CDR3 contains 14 residues. Per germline, CDR1 SGHVS and CDR2 FNYEAQ.

This chain uses TRBV9 with TRBJ2-3, with 8 nucleotides matching TRBD2. V shed 0 bases, J shed 0 bases, and the junction held 3 bases outside the gene matches. This CDR3 has 16 amino acids. Germline loops: CDR1 SGDLS, CDR2 YYNGEE. The CDR3: CASSVEAGVSTDTQYF. For the CDR3, the DNA is TGTGCCAGCAGCGTAGAAGCGGGGGTTAGCACAGATACGCAGTATTTT.

This clone occurred once. The same CDR3 can be traced to other DNA sequences in this sample. The chain carries TRBV29-1 and TRBJ1-1; D gene unclear. The CDR3 has 14 residues. V dropped 0 bases and J dropped 1 base, with 9 bases sitting between them. Per germline, CDR1 SQVTM and CDR2 ANQGSEA. The CDR3 region is CSVEDSRGNTEAFF. CDR3 nucleotide sequence: TGCAGCGTTGAAGACTCCCGGGGGAACACTGAAGCTTTCTTT.